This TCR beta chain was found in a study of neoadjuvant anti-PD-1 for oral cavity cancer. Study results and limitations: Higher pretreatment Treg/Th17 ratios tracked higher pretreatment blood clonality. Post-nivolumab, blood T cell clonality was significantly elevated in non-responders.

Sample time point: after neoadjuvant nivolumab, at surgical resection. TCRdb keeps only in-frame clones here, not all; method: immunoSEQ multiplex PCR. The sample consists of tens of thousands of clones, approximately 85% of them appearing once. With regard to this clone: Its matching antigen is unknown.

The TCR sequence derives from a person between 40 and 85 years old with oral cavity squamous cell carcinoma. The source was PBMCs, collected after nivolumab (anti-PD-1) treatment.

The CDR3 reads CASSAPPGRGPSSYEQYF. The CDR3 DNA sequence: TGTGCCAGCAGTGCTCCCCCCGGGAGAGGTCCTAGCTCCTACGAGCAGTACTTC. The chain links TRBV2 to TRBJ2-7, with D tentatively TRBD2 (6 bases). CDR1 is SNHLY and CDR2 is FYNNEI in the germline V gene. Trimming removed 4 bases at V and 0 bases at J, with 22 bases between. The length of the CDR3 is 18 residues.